The T cell receptor beta chain under discussion was sequenced for a study of cytomegalovirus exposure and HLA in healthy donors. The wider study: The study placed approximately 78% of its roughly 410 genotyped donors in the Caucasian-associated ancestry cluster.

V lost 3 bases and J lost 5, with 7 bases in between. The CDR3 totals 12 residues. The V gene's germline CDR1 is MDHEN and CDR2 SYDVKM. The PCR contained 60 Vbeta and 13 Jbeta primers. Sequencing used immunoSEQ multiplex PCR; TCRdb keeps in-frame clones, though not all of them. Seen here are 100,000 to 150,000 clones, around four fifths observed once, and the top ten hold approximately 11%. The clonotype originates from a man aged 30 to 45 in good health and CMV-seropositive. The chain couples TRBV28 to TRBJ1-2; tentative D call: TRBD1 (5 bases). Sequenced: PBMCs. The DNA of the CDR3 is TGTGCCAGCAGTTTCCAGGGATATGGCTACACCTTC. This codes for CASSFQGYGYTF.